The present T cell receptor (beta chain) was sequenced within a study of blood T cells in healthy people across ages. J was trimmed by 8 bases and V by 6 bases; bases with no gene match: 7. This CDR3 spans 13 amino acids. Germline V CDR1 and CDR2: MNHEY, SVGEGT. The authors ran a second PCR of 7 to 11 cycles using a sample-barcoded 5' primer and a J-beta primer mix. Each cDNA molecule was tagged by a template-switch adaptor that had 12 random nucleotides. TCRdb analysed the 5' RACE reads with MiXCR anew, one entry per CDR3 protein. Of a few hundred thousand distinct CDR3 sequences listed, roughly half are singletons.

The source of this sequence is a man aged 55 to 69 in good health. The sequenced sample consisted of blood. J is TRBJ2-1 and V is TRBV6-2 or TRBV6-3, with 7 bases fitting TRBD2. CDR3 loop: CASSTGGWDEQFF. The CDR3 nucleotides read TGTGCCAGCAGCACCGGGGGGTGGGATGAGCAGTTCTTC.